A single sample is the source of the 17 T cell receptor beta chains below, sequenced in a study of cytomegalovirus exposure and HLA in healthy donors. PCR employed 60 Vbeta and 13 Jbeta primers. The assay was immunoSEQ multiplex PCR, and TCRdb's table has in-frame clones only and misses some. The sample shows 150,000 to 200,000 clones, around 75% of them seen only once. Sequenced input: PBMCs. The receptors come from a woman aged 45-59 years in good health and CMV-seropositive.

The chain combines TRBV11-3 with TRBJ2-2; TRBD2 is a possible D gene (6 bases). Trimming pared 5 bases from V and 6 bases from J, leaving 13 bases between. Germline loops: CDR1 SGHNT, CDR2 YENEEA. This CDR3 has 14 amino acids. This chain's CDR3 is CASSAGRRSGELFF. The CDR3 DNA is TGTGCCAGCAGCGCGGGACGACGGTCCGGGGAGCTGTTTTTT.

This chain connects TRBV5-1 to TRBJ2-3, with 7 bases lining up with TRBD2. CDR1 SGHRS and CDR2 YFSETQ come from the germline V gene. V trimming: 4 bases; J trimming: 1 base; junction bases outside the gene matches: 3. The CDR3 sequence is 14 residues long. The CDR3 nucleotides are TGCGCCAGCAGCGATACTAGCGGCACAGATACGCAGTATTTT. The encoded protein is CASSDTSGTDTQYF.

The CDR3 sequence is CASSLNGRSNEKLFF. The CDR3 DNA is TGTGCCAGCAGCTTGAATGGGAGATCTAATGAAAAACTGTTTTTT. The chain carries TRBV7-8 and TRBJ1-4; no clear D. The CDR3 is 15 residues long. Germline V CDR1 and CDR2: SGHVS, FQNEAQ. Trimming removed 3 bases at V and 3 bases at J, with 11 bases between.

The chain is built from TRBV11-2 and TRBJ1-5, with D tentatively TRBD1 (5 bases). The CDR3 loop spans 15 amino acids. CDR1 is SGHAT, CDR2 FQNNGV, per germline. V was cut by 2 bases and J by 4 bases, with 12 bases left in between. CDR3 sequence reads: CASSLSGGLNQPQHF. DNA of the CDR3: TGTGCCAGCAGCTTAAGTGGGGGGTTAAATCAGCCCCAGCATTTT.

The V gene is TRBV19, the J gene TRBJ2-1, with a weak D call TRBD1 (6 bases). V lost 2 bases and J lost 3, with 14 bases in between. From germline, CDR1 is LNHDA and CDR2 SQIVND (reference sequence). CDR3 size: 16 residues. CDR3: CASSIRGSSFYNEQFF. In DNA form, the CDR3 reads TGTGCCAGTAGTATAAGGGGGAGCTCATTCTACAATGAGCAGTTCTTC.

This clone was seen a few times. The chain combines TRBV6-1 with TRBJ1-3; D uncertain. The CDR3 covers 15 residues. Germline values: CDR1 MNHNS, CDR2 SASEGT. Deletions cut 4 bases from V and 2 bases from J, with 12 bases between. The CDR3 coding sequence is TGTGCCAGCAGTGCCGGGTTCTTTACTGGAAACACCATATATTTT. Amino acids: CASSAGFFTGNTIYF.

The V and J genes are TRBV6-1 and TRBJ1-5; D is ambiguous. Germline assignment: CDR1 MNHNS and CDR2 SASEGT. The CDR3 has 14 amino acids. Trimming took 6 bases from V and 7 from J, leaving 16 bases between them. This CDR3 reads CASSTILGEQPQHF. The CDR3, as DNA: TGTGCCAGCAGCACAATCTTGGGAGAGCAGCCCCAGCATTTT.

The V and J genes are TRBV2 and TRBJ2-7; 8 bases line up with TRBD1. From germline, CDR1 is SNHLY and CDR2 FYNNEI. The CDR3 extends over 13 amino acids. With V trimmed by 4 bases and J by 3 bases, 2 bases remained unmatched. The CDR3: CASSGTGSYEQYF. In DNA, the CDR3 is TGTGCCAGCAGTGGGACAGGGAGCTACGAGCAGTACTTC.

The rearrangement uses TRBV10-3 and TRBJ1-5, with D uncertain. V lost 4 bases to trimming and J lost 2 bases, with 18 bases between them. The germline CDR1 and CDR2 sequences are ENHRY and SYGVKD. The CDR3 has 17 residues. This chain's CDR3 is CAISAETPPMGNQPQHF. As DNA, the CDR3 is TGTGCCATCAGTGCTGAGACACCTCCCATGGGCAATCAGCCCCAGCATTTT.

The rearrangement links TRBV11-3 to TRBJ2-3, with TRBD2 as a possible D gene (6 bases). The V and J ends lost 1 base and 3 bases respectively, with 8 bases between them. The germline V gene encodes CDR1 SGHNT and CDR2 YENEEA. The CDR3 length is 14 residues. Here the CDR3 reads CASSLAGETDTQYF. CDR3 DNA: TGTGCCAGCAGCTTAGCGGGGGAAACAGATACGCAGTATTTT.

The rearrangement links TRBV11-2 to TRBJ1-1; TRBD1 matches at 10 bases. V gave up 5 bases and J gave up 7 bases; unmatched junction bases: 13. This CDR3 has 16 residues. From germline, CDR1 is SGHAT and CDR2 FQNNGV. The DNA of the CDR3 is TGTGCCAGCAGCCACCGACCCGGGACAGGGGCTTTTGAAGCTTTCTTT. Its translation: CASSHRPGTGAFEAFF.

The chain links TRBV7-8 to TRBJ1-6, with D possibly being TRBD1 (6 bases). This CDR3 is built from 16 residues. V was cut by 4 bases and J by 1 base, with 11 bases left in between. In germline, CDR1 is SGHVS, CDR2 FQNEAQ. The CDR3 loop is CASSWDQGSYNSPLHF. CDR3 DNA sequence: TGTGCCAGCAGCTGGGACCAGGGGTCCTATAATTCACCCCTCCACTTT.

This clone was seen a few times. The V call is TRBV18, the J call TRBJ1-2; 8 bases agree with TRBD1. The CDR3 spans 14 residues. V lost 6 bases and J lost 8; bases outside the gene matches: 11. CDR1 and CDR2 (germline): KGHSH, LQKENI. CDR3 DNA: TGTGCCAGCTCGACTACGACAGGGGTAGACGGCTACACCTTC. Its translation: CASSTTTGVDGYTF.

The V and J genes are TRBV2 and TRBJ1-1, with a weak D call TRBD1 (6 bases). The CDR3 runs 14 residues. V was pared by 8 bases and J by 8 bases, with 21 bases between. From germline, CDR1 is SNHLY and CDR2 FYNNEI. DNA for the CDR3: TGTGCCAGCCCCAGAGCGAGGGACACGATAGAAGCTTTCTTT. Protein product: CASPRARDTIEAFF. Looking up the rest from reference TRBV2 and TRBJ1-1 gives the full variable domain: EPEVTQTPSHQVTQMGQEVILRCVPISNHLYFYWYRQILGQKVEFLVSFYNNEISEKSEIFDDQFSVERPDGSNFTLKIRSTKLEDSAMYFCASPRARDTIEAFFGQGTRLTVV.

This chain uses TRBV4-1 with TRBJ2-4, with 11 bases that match TRBD2. The V gene's germline CDR1 is MGHRA and CDR2 YSYEKL. The CDR3 sequence is 20 residues long. V lost 4 bases to trimming and J lost 0 bases; unmatched junction nucleotides: 14. CDR3 coding DNA: TGCGCCAGCAGCCGAAGTCAAGGGACTAGCGGAACTCTAGCCAAAAACATTCAGTACTTC. Translating it yields CASSRSQGTSGTLAKNIQYF.

This rearrangement joins TRBV2 to TRBJ2-5; 11 bases are shared with TRBD2. The J segment lost 7 bases and the V segment lost 6 bases, leaving 7 bases of the junction unmatched. This CDR3 is 14 amino acids long. CDR1 SNHLY and CDR2 FYNNEI come from the germline V gene. In nucleotides, the CDR3 is TGTGCCAGCAGCGGTAGCGGGGGGGCGGGGACCCAGTACTTC. Its translation: CASSGSGGAGTQYF.

The rearrangement uses TRBV30 and TRBJ1-4, with D uncertain. Trimming took 0 bases from V and 8 from J, leaving 13 bases between them. The germline gives CDR1 GTSNPN, CDR2 SVGIG (reference sequence). CDR3 length equals 14 residues. The CDR3 loop reads CAWSVQTGGEKLFF. DNA for the CDR3: TGTGCCTGGAGTGTCCAGACTGGAGGCGAAAAACTGTTTTTT.